This T cell receptor (beta chain) was sequenced in a study of cytomegalovirus exposure and HLA in healthy donors. The CDR3 consists of 17 residues. The J segment lost 4 bases and the V segment lost 3 bases, leaving 11 bases of the junction unmatched. Germline V CDR1 and CDR2: SGHTA, FQGNSA. PCR was performed using 60 Vbeta and 13 Jbeta primers. In the original analysis: An analysis that came later counted 60 million to 80 million unique TCR beta chains, approximately 12 million shared. TCRdb's copy holds only in-frame clones and misses some; the assay was immunoSEQ multiplex PCR. V, J and clone size are taken as reported in that table, and D and trimming were inferred from the DNA itself. This sample contains about 74,000 clones.

The specimen sequenced was PBMCs. The receptor was derived from a female donor in good health and CMV-seropositive. This chain connects TRBV7-2 to TRBJ1-1, with 10 bases lining up with TRBD1. The CDR3, as DNA: TGTGCCAGCAGCTTCTTAATCCGACAGGGGGCGGGCACTGAAGCTTTCTTT. This encodes CASSFLIRQGAGTEAFF.